This record looks at one T cell receptor (beta chain) sequence and its context. Its antigen is as yet unknown. Sequence at one end of the junction differs from germline and may be a read error. Per germline, CDR1 ENHRY and CDR2 SYGVKD. This CDR3 contains 16 residues. Diagnoses were established from clinical symptoms, serum thyroxine, TRAb, thyroid ultrasound and orbital computed tomography. These data originate in a study of Graves' ophthalmopathy and Graves' hyperthyroidism. Whole-study context: No treatment had been given when peripheral blood was collected at initial diagnosis. Study outcomes and limitations: Cross-validated, the 13-signature model showed 87.88%/81.08% sensitivity/specificity, and 80%/75% in the test set. Blood was where most expanded thyroid clonotypes above 0.001 frequency also turned up.

Transcripts of RNA were the source for amplifying TCR beta CDR3 regions. First-round RT-PCR relied on HTBI primers, and a second-round multiplex PCR came next. TCRdb analysed the multiplex PCR reads with MiXCR anew, one entry per CDR3 protein. The sample holds about 740,000 distinct CDR3 sequences, 40% seen once. The origin of this receptor is an adult man with Graves' ophthalmopathy. The chain links TRBV10-3 to TRBJ1-1; 8 bases align to TRBD1. The specimen was peripheral blood. CDR3 amino acids: CASSLWVTGVNTEAFF. The CDR3 nucleotides read TGTGCCAGCAGTTTATGGGTGACAGGGGTGAACACTGAAGCTTTCTTT.